Below, 11 T cell receptor beta chains from the same sample are listed, as sequenced in a study of T cells in Graves' hyperthyroidism and ophthalmopathy. TCR beta CDR3 regions were amplified from RNA. The TCR CDR3 was amplified in a first-round RT-PCR using the HTBI primer set. TCRdb itself ran the multiplex PCR reads through MiXCR, one entry per CDR3 protein. The sample holds just over 550,000 distinct CDR3 sequences, 46% seen once. Sequencing was done on a sample of peripheral blood or thyroid tissue (not recorded which). The receptors were sampled from a woman aged 18 to 35 with Graves' hyperthyroidism.

This clonotype was seen many times. The rearrangement joins TRBV25-1 to TRBJ1-1; D not certain. The germline CDR1 and CDR2 sequences are MGHDK and SYGVNS. This CDR3 is 14 amino acids long. V was cut by 4 bases and J by 1 base, with 10 bases left in between. The CDR3 here is CASSAKAGNTEAFF. The CDR3 DNA is TGTGCCAGCAGTGCCAAGGCAGGGAACACTGAAGCTTTCTTT.

This clonotype has a handful of counts. The V and J genes are TRBV2 and TRBJ2-2; D tentatively fits TRBD1 or TRBD2 (5 bases each). CDR3 length: 16 residues. The V gene's germline CDR1 is SNHLY and CDR2 FYNNEI. Between the trimmed V and J ends, which lost 10 bases and 3 bases, there was a span of 21 bases. The CDR3 sequence: CATTSGPDGDTGELFF. For the CDR3, the DNA is TGTGCCACCACGTCAGGGCCTGACGGGGACACCGGGGAGCTGTTTTTT.

This clonotype came up a few times. The DNA for the CDR3 is TGTGCCAGCAGTTTGGGTCGACCGCTCCACTTT. Its protein product is CASSLGRPLHF. The rearrangement links TRBV12-3 or TRBV12-4 to TRBJ1-6; no clear D. Deletions cut 3 bases from V and 16 bases from J, with 10 bases between. This CDR3 has 11 residues.

The chain combines TRBV12-3 or TRBV12-4 with TRBJ2-7; 9 bases line up with TRBD2. V dropped 7 bases and J dropped 5; count of bases not matched to a gene: 9. This CDR3 contains 14 residues. For the CDR3, the DNA is TGTGCCAGCAACGCTGGGACTAGCTGGGACGAGCAGTACTTC. It is translated as CASNAGTSWDEQYF.

This clonotype was detected many times. The V call is TRBV29-1, the J call TRBJ2-7; 10 bases are shared with TRBD1. The ends lost 8 bases at V and 1 base at J; junction bases unmatched: 8. The CDR3 extends over 14 amino acids. The germline gives CDR1 SQVTM, CDR2 ANQGSEA. CDR3 protein: CSTTGTGDSYEQYF. The CDR3 coding sequence is TGCAGCACAACCGGGACAGGGGATTCCTACGAGCAGTACTTC.

The sample holds many counts of this clonotype. The rearrangement uses TRBV7-2 and TRBJ1-2; D unresolved. The CDR3 runs 12 residues. With 2 bases removed from V and 8 bases from J, the gap between germline ends came to 9 bases. Germline CDR1 reads SGHTA; CDR2 reads FQGNSA. CDR3 sequence: CASSLNGGGYTF. The CDR3 coding sequence is TGTGCCAGCAGCTTAAATGGAGGAGGCTACACCTTC. Supplemented by reference TRBV7-2 and TRBJ1-2, the full variable domain reads GAGVSQSPSNKVTEKGKDVELRCDPISGHTALYWYRQSLGQGLEFLIYFQGNSAPDKSGLPSDRFSAERTGGSVSTLTIQRTQQEDSAVYLCASSLNGGGYTFGSGTRLTVV.

As DNA, the CDR3 is TGTGCCAGCAGCAATCCCGGGGAAGCCTACGAGCAGTACTTC. Its translation: CASSNPGEAYEQYF. This chain connects TRBV7-2 to TRBJ2-7; TRBD2 might be the D (5 bases). Trimming stripped 5 bases from V and 2 bases from J, with 13 bases between. CDR3 length: 14 amino acids. Looked up from germline, CDR1 is SGHTA and CDR2 is FQGNSA. The complete variable domain, with remaining parts taken from reference TRBV7-2 and TRBJ2-7, reads GAGVSQSPSNKVTEKGKDVELRCDPISGHTALYWYRQSLGQGLEFLIYFQGNSAPDKSGLPSDRFSAERTGGSVSTLTIQRTQQEDSAVYLCASSNPGEAYEQYFGPGTRLTVT.

This chain joins TRBV7-2 and TRBJ1-4; D is unresolved. Germline CDR1 SGHTA, CDR2 FQGNSA. The V end lost 4 bases, the J end lost 5 bases, and 8 bases lay between the germline ends. The CDR3 runs to 13 residues. This CDR3 reads CASSWGSNEKLFF. The DNA of the CDR3 is TGTGCCAGCAGCTGGGGATCAAATGAAAAACTGTTTTTT.

This chain links TRBV11-3 with TRBJ1-1; TRBD1 matches 9 bases. The V segment lost 4 bases and the J segment 5 bases; nucleotides outside the gene matches: 5. CDR1 is SGHNT, CDR2 YENEEA, per germline. The CDR3 consists of 14 residues. The CDR3 is CASSSTGGGTEAFF. The CDR3 nucleotides read TGTGCCAGCAGCTCGACAGGGGGAGGGACTGAAGCTTTCTTT.

This clonotype was detected only a few times. V usage is TRBV20-1 and J usage is TRBJ1-2; D gene uncertain. Per germline, CDR1 DFQATT and CDR2 SNEGSKA (reference sequence). CDR3 size: 12 residues. The V end lost 5 bases, the J end lost 8 bases, and 15 bases lay between the germline ends. CDR3 DNA: TGCAGTGCTCCCCGAATAGGGTACGGCTACACCTTC. It is translated as CSAPRIGYGYTF.

On this clonotype itself: The junction shows a germline mismatch at one end, possibly a read error. The V call is TRBV2, the J call TRBJ1-1; D not resolved. From germline, CDR1 is SNHLY and CDR2 FYNNEI. The CDR3 has 13 amino acids. CDR3 loop: CASSRKGNTEAFF. Here the CDR3 DNA reads TGCGCCAGCAGCCGTAAAGGGAACACTGAAGCTTTCTTT. The entire variable domain, with the rest obtained from reference TRBV2 and TRBJ1-1, is as follows: EPEVTQTPSHQVTQMGQEVILRCVPISNHLYFYWYRQILGQKVEFLVSFYNNEISEKSEIFDDQFSVERPDGSNFTLKIRSTKLEDSAMYFCASSRKGNTEAFFGQGTRLTVV.